This T cell receptor (beta chain) was identified in a study of cytomegalovirus exposure and HLA in healthy donors. Germline CDR1 reads SNHLY; CDR2 reads FYNNEI. V lost 7 bases to trimming and J lost 15 bases; unmatched junction nucleotides: 6. This CDR3 spans 11 amino acids. It was with 60 Vbeta and 13 Jbeta primers that the PCR ran. Produced via immunoSEQ multiplex PCR; TCRdb's table is partial and in-frame only. Of about 160,000 clones listed, approximately 80% are singletons. The material sequenced was PBMCs. The receptor's source is a woman between 18 and 30 years old in good health and CMV-seronegative. V and J are TRBV2 and TRBJ2-1, with 10 bases aligning to TRBD2. CDR3 region: CASIGGTSAFF. The CDR3 DNA is TGTGCCAGCATTGGCGGGACTAGCGCGTTCTTC.